The present T cell receptor beta chain was sequenced within a study of shared clonotypes between healthy human individuals. Study-level background: Donor ages ranged 18 to 49 years: a couple of women, a few men. Findings and caveats of the study: Read depth was anticipated to influence clonotype sharing among donors.

Note on this clone: Its specificity is not known.

Trimming removed 5 bases at V and 1 base at J, with 11 bases between. CDR3 length: 14 amino acids. In germline, CDR1 is SNHLY, CDR2 FYNNEI. Repertoires were generated with immunoSEQ multiplex PCR, while TCRdb's copy carries only in-frame clones and drops some. Of roughly 2.5 million clones in the sample, around 90% were seen once. Input material: naive CD4+ T cells sorted from blood. The subset is: CD45RA+ positively selected. The chain joins TRBV2 to TRBJ1-1; the D gene is possibly TRBD1 (6 bases). The clonotype originates from a man aged 18 to 30 in good health. CDR3 nucleotides: TGTGCCAGCAGTTCAGGGGTTTCGAACACTGAAGCTTTCTTT. This codes for CASSSGVSNTEAFF.